The rows below give T cell receptor beta chains drawn from one sample of a study of blood T cell repertoires in COVID-19. Clones were read by immunoSEQ multiplex PCR, and TCRdb kept only the in-frame ones, dropping some. The sample consists of some 220,000 clones, roughly nine tenths of them appearing once. Material for sequencing was PBMCs or T cells enriched from blood (not recorded which). These TCRs come from a woman between 45 and 65 years old in a cohort exposed to, infected with or recovered from COVID-19 (not recorded which). Both conserved end residues are part of each CDR3. Fields, in order: D gene, J gene, V gene, CDR3 protein, CDR3 DNA. The D gene is left open where the match is weak.

D: TRBD1
J: TRBJ1-5
V: TRBV19
CDR3: CASSVPGGRQPQHF
DNA: TGTGCCAGTAGTGTCCCAGGGGGCAGGCAGCCCCAGCATTTT

D: TRBD2
J: TRBJ2-2
V: TRBV28
CDR3: CASMGGLAGGELFF
DNA: TGTGCCAGCATGGGGGGACTAGCGGGCGGGGAGCTGTTTTTT

D: .
J: TRBJ2-7
V: TRBV4-1
CDR3: CASSQEAAAWNEQYF
DNA: TGCGCCAGCAGCCAAGAGGCGGCGGCGTGGAACGAGCAGTACTTC

D: .
J: TRBJ1-6
V: TRBV4-1
CDR3: CASSPTGTYNSPLHF
DNA: TGCGCCAGCAGCCCGACGGGGACTTATAATTCACCCCTCCACTTT

D: .
J: TRBJ1-1
V: TRBV10-3
CDR3: CAITRDRNTEAFF
DNA: TGTGCCATCACTCGAGATCGCAACACTGAAGCTTTCTTT

D: .
J: TRBJ1-2
V: TRBV5-4
CDR3: CASSFGRGSYGYTF
DNA: TGTGCCAGCAGCTTTGGCCGGGGTAGCTATGGCTACACCTTC

D: TRBD1
J: TRBJ1-2
V: TRBV5-4
CDR3: CASSLAGQGLSGYTF
DNA: TGTGCCAGCAGCCTGGCGGGACAGGGGTTAAGTGGCTACACCTTC

D: .
J: TRBJ2-1
V: TRBV5-1
CDR3: CASSWGAGGEQFF
DNA: TGCGCCAGCAGCTGGGGCGCCGGGGGTGAGCAGTTCTTC

D: .
J: TRBJ1-1
V: TRBV2
CDR3: CASCREGVDTEAFF
DNA: TGTGCCAGCTGTAGGGAGGGGGTGGACACTGAAGCTTTCTTT

D: TRBD1
J: TRBJ1-5
V: TRBV7-2
CDR3: CASSSRGQGGQPQHF
DNA: TGTGCCAGCAGCTCTAGGGGACAGGGGGGACAGCCCCAGCATTTT

D: .
J: TRBJ2-3
V: TRBV7-6
CDR3: CASSLKAGRTDTQYF
DNA: TGTGCCAGCAGCTTAAAGGCAGGGAGGACAGATACGCAGTATTTT

D: TRBD1
J: TRBJ1-1
V: TRBV4-2
CDR3: CASSPPKGASEAFF
DNA: TGTGCCAGCAGCCCTCCCAAGGGGGCGAGTGAAGCTTTCTTT

D: .
J: TRBJ2-1
V: TRBV5-1
CDR3: CASSLAFDEQFF
DNA: TGCGCCAGCAGCTTGGCTTTCGATGAGCAGTTCTTC

D: .
J: TRBJ2-4
V: TRBV3-1/TRBV3-2
CDR3: CASSQKGGNIQYF
DNA: TGTGCCAGCAGTCAGAAGGGGGGGAACATTCAGTACTTC

D: .
J: TRBJ2-3
V: TRBV9
CDR3: CASSVGGKRTDTQYF
DNA: TGTGCCAGCAGCGTAGGGGGCAAAAGGACAGATACGCAGTATTTT

D: TRBD1
J: TRBJ1-2
V: TRBV7-2
CDR3: CASSSLQGQGGYTF
DNA: TGTGCCAGCAGCTCCCTACAGGGGCAGGGCGGCTACACCTTC

D: .
J: TRBJ2-1
V: TRBV6-5
CDR3: CASNFGQFF
DNA: TGTGCCAGCAACTTCGGGCAGTTCTTC

D: TRBD2
J: TRBJ2-4
V: TRBV7-2
CDR3: CASSLTTSGGGNIQYF
DNA: TGTGCCAGCAGCTTGACGACTAGCGGGGGAGGGAACATTCAGTACTTC

D: .
J: TRBJ1-4
V: TRBV28
CDR3: CASSPSQGTNEKLFF
DNA: TGTGCCAGCAGTCCATCACAGGGTACTAATGAAAAACTGTTTTTT

D: .
J: TRBJ1-2
V: TRBV2
CDR3: CASNPGQNYGYTF
DNA: TGTGCCAGCAACCCCGGACAGAACTATGGCTACACCTTC

D: .
J: TRBJ1-2
V: TRBV6-2/TRBV6-3
CDR3: CASSYSQQINYGYTF
DNA: TGTGCCAGCAGTTACTCTCAACAGATAAACTATGGCTACACCTTC

D: .
J: TRBJ1-6
V: TRBV6-5
CDR3: CASSYSSRPTGPLHF
DNA: TGTGCCAGCAGTTACTCATCTCGACCGACGGGACCCCTCCACTTT

D: TRBD1
J: TRBJ1-1
V: TRBV2
CDR3: CASSRDRDTEAFF
DNA: TGTGCCAGCAGTCGGGACAGAGACACTGAAGCTTTCTTT

D: .
J: TRBJ1-6
V: TRBV23-1
CDR3: CASSQLLGGIRPTMGNSPLHF
DNA: TGCGCCAGCAGTCAACTCCTGGGGGGGATACGTCCTACTATGGGGAATTCACCCCTCCACTTT

D: .
J: TRBJ1-6
V: TRBV5-6
CDR3: CASSTGRGSSPLHF
DNA: TGTGCCAGCAGCACAGGGAGGGGTTCCTCACCCCTCCACTTT

D: .
J: TRBJ1-5
V: TRBV4-3
CDR3: CASSPDSSNQPQHF
DNA: TGCGCCAGCAGCCCAGACTCTAGCAATCAGCCCCAGCATTTT